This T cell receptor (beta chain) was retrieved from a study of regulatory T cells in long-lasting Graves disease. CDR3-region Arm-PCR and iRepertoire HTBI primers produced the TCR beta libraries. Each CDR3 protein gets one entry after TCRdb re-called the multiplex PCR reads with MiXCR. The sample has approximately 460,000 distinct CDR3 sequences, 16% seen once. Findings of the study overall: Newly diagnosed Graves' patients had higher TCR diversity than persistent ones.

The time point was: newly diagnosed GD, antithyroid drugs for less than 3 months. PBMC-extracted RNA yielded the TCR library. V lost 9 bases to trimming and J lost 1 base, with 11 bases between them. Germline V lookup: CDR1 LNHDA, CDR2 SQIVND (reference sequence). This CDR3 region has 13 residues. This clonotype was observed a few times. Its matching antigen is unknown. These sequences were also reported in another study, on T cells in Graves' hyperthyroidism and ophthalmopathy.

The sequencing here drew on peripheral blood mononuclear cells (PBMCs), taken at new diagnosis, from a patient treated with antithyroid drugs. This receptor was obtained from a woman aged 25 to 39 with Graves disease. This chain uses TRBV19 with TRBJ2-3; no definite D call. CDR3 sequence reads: CARDPSGTDTQYF. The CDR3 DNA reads TGTGCCAGGGACCCTTCCGGCACAGATACGCAGTATTTT.